The 8 T cell receptor beta chains presented below share a single source sample, sequenced in a study of shared clonotypes between healthy human individuals (TCRdb year 2020). Libraries were made using the immunoSEQ multiplex PCR assay. The table was pulled from immuneACCESS by TCRdb, which kept in-frame rearrangements only. Such tables lose some clones; where checked, under half of the loss comes from unresolved V genes, and the rest has no known cause. This sample holds 2 million to 2.5 million clones; approximately 95% were observed only once. The ten largest clones represent roughly 0.13% of the sample. Sequencing was carried out using naive CD4+ T cells sorted from blood. Interpreted using the paper, the cell subset or site label stands for: CD45RA+ positively selected. Receptors were obtained from a young man in good health.

The J gene is TRBJ2-1, the V gene TRBV5-1; tentative D call: TRBD1 (7 bases). The V end lost 3 bases, the J end lost 4 bases, and 17 bases lay between the germline ends. The CDR3 has 16 amino acids. Germline V CDR1 and CDR2: SGHRS, YFSETQ. The CDR3 nucleotides are TGCGCCAGCAGCTCACTGACAGGGACTTTTTACAATGAGCAGTTCTTC. The encoded protein is CASSSLTGTFYNEQFF.

This chain links TRBV6-5 with TRBJ2-7; D possibly uses TRBD1 or TRBD2 (5 bases each). Trimming removed 5 bases at V and 7 bases at J, with 21 bases between. CDR1 is MNHEY, CDR2 SVGAGI, per germline. The CDR3 loop spans 15 amino acids. The CDR3, as DNA: TGTGCCAGCAGTCGCCCCGGGATATCAGGGCAAGAGCAGTACTTC. Protein product: CASSRPGISGQEQYF.

In regard to this clone: Other DNA sequences in this sample translate to the same CDR3. The chain recombines TRBV14 with TRBJ2-1; D is unclear. Germline lookup yields CDR1 SGHDN and CDR2 FVKESK. V dropped 4 bases and J dropped 2 bases, with 3 bases sitting between them. The CDR3 is 12 amino acids. The CDR3 sequence is CASSRTYNEQFF. In nucleotides, the CDR3 is TGTGCCAGCAGCCGAACCTACAATGAGCAGTTCTTC. Full variable domain (rest looked up from reference TRBV14 and TRBJ2-1): EAGVTQFPSHSVIEKGQTVTLRCDPISGHDNLYWYRRVMGKEIKFLLHFVKESKQDESGMPNNRFLAERTGGTYSTLKVQPAELEDSGVYFCASSRTYNEQFFGPGTRLTVL.

The chain has TRBV7-6 and TRBJ2-5, with unresolved D. Germline lookup yields CDR1 SGHVS and CDR2 FNYEAQ. This CDR3 region has 17 residues. Between the trimmed V and J ends, which lost 5 bases and 0 bases, there was a span of 19 bases. Here the CDR3 reads CASSPPRISPYQETQYF. CDR3 coding DNA: TGTGCCAGCAGCCCCCCCCGGATCAGCCCTTACCAAGAGACCCAGTACTTC.

The chain employs TRBV11-2 and TRBJ1-6; D is undetermined. The CDR3 totals 12 residues. V lost 2 bases and J 10 bases, leaving 6 bases between the germline ends. Germline values: CDR1 SGHAT, CDR2 FQNNGV. The CDR3 loop reads CASSLFSSPLHF. DNA for the CDR3: TGTGCCAGCAGCTTATTCTCCTCACCCCTCCACTTT.

As concerns this clone: Other nucleotide sequences from this sample produce the same CDR3. The genes are TRBV5-1 and TRBJ1-6; no reliable D call. Germline-derived CDR1 and CDR2 are SGHRS and YFSETQ. V dropped 0 bases and J dropped 9 bases, with 19 bases sitting between them. This CDR3 comprises 17 residues. The CDR3 bases are TGCGCCAGCAGCTTGGTCCTGACGCGCGTCGGTGGTTCACCCCTCCACTTT. It is translated as CASSLVLTRVGGSPLHF.

V and J are TRBV6-5 and TRBJ2-3; TRBD1 or TRBD2 may be the D gene (5 bases each). In germline, CDR1 is MNHEY, CDR2 SVGAGI. The CDR3 sequence is 15 residues long. Trimming removed 0 bases from V and 4 bases from J, with 11 bases in between. The CDR3 loop reads CASSYSHGTADTQYF. Written as DNA, the CDR3 is TGTGCCAGCAGTTACTCCCACGGGACCGCAGATACGCAGTATTTT.

The gene calls are TRBV5-4 and TRBJ1-1; 8 bases match TRBD1. Per the germline V gene, CDR1 is SGHNT and CDR2 is YYREEE (reference sequence). The CDR3 totals 14 residues. V shed 1 base and J 8 bases; nucleotides not matched to a gene: 7. The CDR3 reads CASSLPGGAVEAFF. DNA for the CDR3: TGTGCCAGCAGCTTGCCAGGGGGCGCGGTAGAAGCTTTCTTT.